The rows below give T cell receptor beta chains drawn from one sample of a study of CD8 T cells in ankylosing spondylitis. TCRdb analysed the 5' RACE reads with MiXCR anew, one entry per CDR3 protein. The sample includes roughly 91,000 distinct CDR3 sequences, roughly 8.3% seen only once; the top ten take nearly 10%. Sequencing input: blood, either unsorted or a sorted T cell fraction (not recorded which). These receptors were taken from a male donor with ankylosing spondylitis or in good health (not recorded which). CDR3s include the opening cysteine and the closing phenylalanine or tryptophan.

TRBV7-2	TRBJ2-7	CASSIGQGVYEQYF
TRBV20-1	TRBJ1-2	CSAKGQGAGGYTF
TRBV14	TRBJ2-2	CASSQEIIGRTGELFF
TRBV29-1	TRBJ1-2	CSVGLAGPSGYTF
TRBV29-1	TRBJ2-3	CSVEELNFITDTQYF
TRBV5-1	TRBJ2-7	CASSASGQMNYEQYF
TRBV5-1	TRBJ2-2	CASSLADFPGELFF
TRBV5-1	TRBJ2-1	CASSFRTRGHHEQFF
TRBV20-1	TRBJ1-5	CSASSSNQPQHF
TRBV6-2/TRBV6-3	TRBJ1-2	CATAGAQGHGYTF